The 15 T cell receptor beta chains in this list originate from one sample, sequenced in a study of tissue T cells after allogeneic stem cell transplantation. The time point is: mouse harvest day 14 after allogeneic transplant. The graft held 10^6 splenic CD5+ T cells and 10^7 T-cell-depleted bone marrow cells. TCRdb's table, derived via immunoSEQ multiplex PCR, lists solely in-frame clones and lacks some. In the table there are fewer than 10,000 clones, about 35% of which are singletons. Sequencing was done on a sample of skin. The source is a female BALB/c mouse given C57BL/6 T cells with graft-versus-host disease after an allogeneic hematopoietic cell transplant.

This clone occurred once. Any gene name here is a mouse gene name. The read is 1 residue too short to cover the CDR3 end, so that end is filled in from the germline J gene. The chain carries TRBV23 and TRBJ1-1; the D call of TRBD1 is as the table states it, not checked on the DNA. The CDR3 loop spans 14 amino acids. CDR1 is KGHTA and CDR2 is FQNQQP in the germline V gene. The CDR3 bases that were read are TGCTCCAGCAGTCAACGGACACCAAACACAGAAGTCTTC. Translated, it gives CSSSQRTPNTEVF. The full CDR3 reads CSSSQRTPNTEVFF.

With regard to this clone: The gene names here belong to mouse. CDR3 bases read: TGCTCCAGCACTCGACTGGGTAGTCAAAACACCTTGTAC. It codes for CSSTRLGSQNTLY. The CDR3, in full, reads CSSTRLGSQNTLYF. The V and J genes are TRBV23 and TRBJ2-4; the table's D call, TRBD2, has no DNA check behind it. The CDR3 is cut off 1 residue early in the read; its end comes from the germline J gene. CDR1 is KGHTA, CDR2 FQNQQP, per germline. This CDR3 contains 14 residues.

On this clone itself: At one end the junction does not follow the germline gene, possibly because of a read error. Genes and germline come from the mouse. The CDR3 extends 1 residue past the end of the read, so its final part is completed from the germline J gene. The chain is built from TRBV26 and TRBJ2-5; possible D gene TRBD1, 6 bases. Germline lookup yields CDR1 KGHPV and CDR2 FQNQEV (reference sequence). CDR3 length equals 13 residues. CDR3 DNA (partial): TGTGCCGGCAGTTCAGGGGACCAAGACACCCAGTAC. Residues: CAGSSGDQDTQY. The complete CDR3 reads CAGSSGDQDTQYF.

Turning to this clone: Gene names are mouse gene names. The CDR3 end is not reached by the read, which stops 1 residue before it; the germline J gene fills it in. This chain uses TRBV26 with TRBJ1-1; D is possibly TRBD1 (6 bases). The CDR3 extends over 13 amino acids. Trimming stripped 2 bases from V and 9 bases from J, with 13 bases between. Germline V CDR1 and CDR2: KGHPV, FQNQEV (reference sequence). The part of the CDR3 DNA that was read is TGTGCCAGCAGTCTGGTGCAGGGGCGAAAAGTCTTC. Protein: CASSLVQGRKVF. The whole CDR3 sequence reads CASSLVQGRKVFF.

Regarding this clone: Gene names are the mouse ones. The CDR3 end is not reached by the read, which stops 1 residue before it; the germline J gene fills it in. V is TRBV13-1 and J is TRBJ1-1, with D hard to call. CDR3 length: 11 amino acids. Germline V lookup: CDR1 NSHNY, CDR2 SYGAGN. V was trimmed by 2 bases and J by 2 bases, leaving 1 base between them. CDR3 region: CASSDNTEVFF. The sequenced part of the CDR3 DNA is TGTGCCAGCAGTGACAACACAGAAGTCTTC.

Notes on this clone: Mouse names are used for the genes. The CDR3 extends 1 residue past the end of the read, so its final part is completed from the germline J gene. The chain recombines TRBV26 with TRBJ2-4; D remains unclear. Trimming removed 1 base at V and 4 bases at J, with 3 bases between. Germline-derived CDR1 and CDR2 are KGHPV and FQNQEV (reference sequence). This CDR3 has 12 residues. The CDR3 here is CASSLYENTLYF. The covered CDR3 bases are TGTGCCAGCAGTCTGTATGAAAACACCTTGTAC.

To note about this clone: Germline and genes here are mouse. The read ends 1 residue before the CDR3 terminus; that terminus is restored from the germline J gene. This rearrangement joins TRBV4 to TRBJ2-7, with 10 nucleotides matching TRBD1. V lost 5 bases, J lost 9 bases, and 4 bases stayed unmatched. The length of the CDR3 is 12 residues. Germline V lookup: CDR1 LGHDT, CDR2 YNNKQL (reference sequence). Partial CDR3 DNA: TGTGCCAGCAGCCACCGGGACAGGGGACAGTAC. Translation: CASSHRDRGQY. The full CDR3 protein reads CASSHRDRGQYF.

A remark on this clone: Gene names and germline refer to mouse. The CDR3 bases that were read are TGTGCCAGCGGTGATGCCGACAGGCCCAACGAAAGATTATTT. This gives the protein CASGDADRPNERLF. From start to end, the CDR3 is CASGDADRPNERLFF. V gene TRBV13-2 combines with J gene TRBJ1-4; maybe TRBD1 (6 bases). From the germline J gene comes the end of the CDR3, since the read stops 1 residue before it. V gave up 0 bases and J gave up 3 bases, with 9 bases separating them. The germline CDR1 and CDR2 sequences are NNHNN and SYGAGS (reference sequence). The CDR3 is 15 residues long.

To note about this clone: The genes and germline here are from mouse. The CDR3 goes on 1 residue after the read ends, and that part is filled in from the germline J gene. The chain employs TRBV12-2 and TRBJ2-7, with 9 bases identical to TRBD2. The length of the CDR3 is 14 residues. V was clipped by 2 bases and J by 1 base; unmatched bases: 2. Germline CDR1 reads SGHLS; CDR2 reads HYDKME. The covered CDR3 bases are TGTGCCAGCTCTCCCGGACTGGGGTCCTATGAACAGTAC. Amino acid sequence: CASSPGLGSYEQY. The whole CDR3 is CASSPGLGSYEQYF. Drawing the rest from reference TRBV12-2 and TRBJ2-7, the complete variable domain is NSGVVQSPRYIIKGKGERSILKCIPISGHLSVAWYQQTQGQELKFFIQHYDKMERDKGNLPSRFSVQQFDDYHSEMNMSALELEDSAVYFCASSPGLGSYEQYFGPGTRLTVL.

A word on this clone: Mouse gene names and germline throughout. CDR3 in amino acids: CASSQDEDRDNYAEQFF. The sequenced CDR3 bases are TGTGCCAGCAGCCAAGATGAGGACAGGGATAACTATGCTGAGCAGTTC. The chain carries TRBV2 and TRBJ2-1; 8 bases are shared with TRBD1. The CDR3 goes on 1 residue after the read ends, and that part is filled in from the germline J gene. The CDR3 spans 17 residues. V dropped 0 bases and J dropped 0; count of bases not matched to a gene: 4. The germline gives CDR1 LGHNA, CDR2 YSYQKL.

Worth noting for this clone: Gene names are the mouse ones. Read data end 1 residue before the CDR3 end; the end is taken from the germline J gene. The chain joins TRBV3 to TRBJ2-1; 9 bases agree with TRBD1. There are 15 residues in the CDR3. V lost 1 base to trimming and J lost 3 bases; unmatched junction nucleotides: 1. Germline-derived CDR1 and CDR2 are SNHLY and FYNGKV (reference sequence). Incomplete CDR3 DNA: TGTGCCAGCAGCTTAGAGGGACAGGGCTATGCTGAGCAGTTC. It yields the protein CASSLEGQGYAEQF. The full CDR3 reads CASSLEGQGYAEQFF.

This clone has only a few counts. Genes and germline come from the mouse. The CDR3 end is not reached by the read, which stops 1 residue before it; the germline J gene fills it in. The V gene is TRBV1, the J gene TRBJ1-3, with unresolved D. V gave up 0 bases and J gave up 0 bases, with 0 bases separating them. The germline V gene encodes CDR1 NSQYPW and CDR2 LRSPGD (reference sequence). The CDR3 spans 13 residues. The CDR3 spells CTCSADSGNTLYF. The covered CDR3 bases are TGCACCTGCAGTGCAGATTCTGGAAATACGCTCTAT. Combining the CDR3 with reference TRBV1 and TRBJ1-3 gives the whole variable domain VTLLEQNPRWRLVPRGQAVNLRCILKNSQYPWMSWYQQDLQKQLQWLFTLRSPGDKEVKSLPGADYLATRVTDTELRLQVANMSQGRTLYCTCSADSGNTLYFGEGSRLIVV.

By frequency in the sample, this clone is medium-sized (0.01 to 0.1%). Gene labels here are mouse ones. The CDR3 extends 1 residue past the end of the read, so its final part is completed from the germline J gene. The chain couples TRBV13-1 to TRBJ2-3; TRBD1 might be the D (5 bases). The CDR3 has 15 amino acids. With 0 bases removed from V and 3 bases from J, the gap between germline ends came to 11 bases. The germline V gene encodes CDR1 NSHNY and CDR2 SYGAGN. The covered CDR3 bases are TGTGCCAGCAGTGATGTTAGGGGAAGAGCAGAAACGCTGTAT. Translation: CASSDVRGRAETLY. The whole CDR3 region reads CASSDVRGRAETLYF.

This clone appeared once. Any gene name here is a mouse gene name. This CDR3 is CASSYRENTLYF. The DNA read from the CDR3 is TGTGCCAGCAGTTACAGGGAAAACACCTTGTAC. The chain uses TRBV13-1 and TRBJ2-4, with a tentative D call TRBD1 (6 bases). The CDR3 is cut off 1 residue early in the read; its end comes from the germline J gene. V was trimmed by 4 bases and J by 4 bases, leaving 7 bases between them. The CDR3 covers 12 residues. From germline, CDR1 is NSHNY and CDR2 SYGAGN.

Only one count was recorded for this clone. The gene symbols are mouse symbols. The read halts 1 residue ahead of the CDR3 end, with the missing end drawn from the germline J gene. The chain is built from TRBV13-1 and TRBJ2-5, with D possibly being TRBD1 (6 bases). The germline gives CDR1 NSHNY, CDR2 SYGAGN. Trimming pared 8 bases from V and 1 base from J, leaving 8 bases between. The CDR3 sequence is 12 residues long. The covered CDR3 bases are TGTGCCAGTGAGGGGGACCAAGACACCCAGTAC. It is translated as CASEGDQDTQY. Given in full, the CDR3 is CASEGDQDTQYF.